This T cell receptor (beta chain) stems from a study of T cell responses to AZD1222 COVID-19 vaccine. The data were produced by immunoSEQ multiplex PCR, yet TCRdb's version contains in-frame clones alone and is incomplete. This table has around 130,000 clones, roughly 93% appearing once. This clone was observed a single time. This CDR3 has 17 residues. The V and J ends lost 1 base and 6 bases, in that order; junction bases with no gene match: 8. CDR1 and CDR2 from the germline V gene are SGHTA and FQGNSA. The chain uses TRBV7-2 and TRBJ2-4; TRBD2 matches at 11 bases. The input for sequencing was peripheral blood, taken on day 0 of AZD1222 vaccination. The receptor's source is an adult in good health. The CDR3 loop reads CASSLEGTSGGGNIQYF. The CDR3 DNA reads TGTGCCAGCAGCTTAGAGGGGACTAGCGGCGGGGGAAACATTCAGTACTTC.